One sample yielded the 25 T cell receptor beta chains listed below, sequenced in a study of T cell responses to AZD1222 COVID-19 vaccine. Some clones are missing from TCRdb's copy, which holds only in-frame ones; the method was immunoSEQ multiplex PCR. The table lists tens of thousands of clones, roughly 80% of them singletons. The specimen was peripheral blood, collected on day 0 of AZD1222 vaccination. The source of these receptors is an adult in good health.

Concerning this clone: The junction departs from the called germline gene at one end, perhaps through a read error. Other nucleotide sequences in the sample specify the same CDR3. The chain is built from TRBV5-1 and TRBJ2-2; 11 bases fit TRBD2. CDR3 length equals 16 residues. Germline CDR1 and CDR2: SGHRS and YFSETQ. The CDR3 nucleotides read TGTGCCAGCAGCGGGGGACTAGCGGAGAACACCGGGGAGCTGTTTTTT. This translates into CASSGGLAENTGELFF. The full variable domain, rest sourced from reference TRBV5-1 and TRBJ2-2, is KAGVTQTPRYLIKTRGQQVTLSCSPISGHRSVSWYQQTPGQGLQFLFEYFSETQRNKGNFPGRFSGRQFSNSRSEMNVSTLELGDSALYLCASSGGLAENTGELFFGEGSRLTVL.

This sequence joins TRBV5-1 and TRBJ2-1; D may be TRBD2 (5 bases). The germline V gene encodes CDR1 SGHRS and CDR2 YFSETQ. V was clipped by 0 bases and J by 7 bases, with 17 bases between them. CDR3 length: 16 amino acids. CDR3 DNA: TGCGCCAGCAGCTTGGGGCCGGACGCTAGCCGGAATGAGCAGTTCTTC. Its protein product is CASSLGPDASRNEQFF.

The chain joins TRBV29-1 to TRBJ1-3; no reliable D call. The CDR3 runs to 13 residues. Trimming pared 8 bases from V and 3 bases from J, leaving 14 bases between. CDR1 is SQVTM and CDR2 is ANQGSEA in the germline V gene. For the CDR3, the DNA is TGCAGCACCATTGGGGATAGTGGAAACACCATATATTTT. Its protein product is CSTIGDSGNTIYF.

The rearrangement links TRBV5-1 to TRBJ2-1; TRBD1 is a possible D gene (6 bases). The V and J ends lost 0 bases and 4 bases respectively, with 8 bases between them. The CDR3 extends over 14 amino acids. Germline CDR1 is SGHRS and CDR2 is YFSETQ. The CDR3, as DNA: TGCGCCAGCAGCTTGGGACAGGTTTACAATGAGCAGTTCTTC. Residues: CASSLGQVYNEQFF.

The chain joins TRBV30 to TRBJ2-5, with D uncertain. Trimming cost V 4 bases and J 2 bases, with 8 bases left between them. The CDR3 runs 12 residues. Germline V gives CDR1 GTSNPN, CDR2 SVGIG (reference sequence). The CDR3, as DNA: TGTGCCTGGAAATCGGATCAAGAGACCCAGTACTTC. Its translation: CAWKSDQETQYF.

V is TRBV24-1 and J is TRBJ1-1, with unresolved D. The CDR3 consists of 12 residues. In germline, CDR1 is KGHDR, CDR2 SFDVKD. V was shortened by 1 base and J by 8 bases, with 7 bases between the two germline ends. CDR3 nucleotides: TGTGCCACCAGTGATTTACACGGGGAAGCTTTCTTT. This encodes CATSDLHGEAFF.

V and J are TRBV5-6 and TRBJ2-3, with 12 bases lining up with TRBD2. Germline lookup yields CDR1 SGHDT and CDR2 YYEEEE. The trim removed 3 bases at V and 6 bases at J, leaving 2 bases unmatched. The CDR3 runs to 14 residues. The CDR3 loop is CASSSSGRGDTQYF. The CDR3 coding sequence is TGTGCCAGCAGCTCTAGCGGGAGGGGTGATACGCAGTATTTT.

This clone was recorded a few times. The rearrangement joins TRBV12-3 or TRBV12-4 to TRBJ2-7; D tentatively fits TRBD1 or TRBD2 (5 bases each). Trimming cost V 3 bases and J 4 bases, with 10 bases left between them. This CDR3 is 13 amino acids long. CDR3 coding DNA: TGTGCCAGCAGTTTGGCCAGGGAGTACGAGCAGTACTTC. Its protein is CASSLAREYEQYF.

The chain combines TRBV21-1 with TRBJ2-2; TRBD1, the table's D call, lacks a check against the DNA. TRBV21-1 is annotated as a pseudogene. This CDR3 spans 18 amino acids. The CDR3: CASSKGDRGPINTGELFF. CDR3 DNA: TGTGCCAGCAGCAAAGGGGACAGGGGGCCTATAAACACCGGGGAGCTGTTTTTT.

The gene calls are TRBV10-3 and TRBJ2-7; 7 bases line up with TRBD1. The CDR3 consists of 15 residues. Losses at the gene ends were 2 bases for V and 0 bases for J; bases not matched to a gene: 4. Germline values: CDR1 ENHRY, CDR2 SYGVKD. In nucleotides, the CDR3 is TGTGCCATCAGTGAGCGGGGACAGAACTCCTACGAGCAGTACTTC. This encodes CAISERGQNSYEQYF.

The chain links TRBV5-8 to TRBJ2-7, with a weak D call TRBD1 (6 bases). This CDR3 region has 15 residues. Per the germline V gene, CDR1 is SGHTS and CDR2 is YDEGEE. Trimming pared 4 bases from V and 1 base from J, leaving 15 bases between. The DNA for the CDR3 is TGTGCCAGCAGCAGGGACATTCTGCCGTCCTACGAGCAGTACTTC. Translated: CASSRDILPSYEQYF.

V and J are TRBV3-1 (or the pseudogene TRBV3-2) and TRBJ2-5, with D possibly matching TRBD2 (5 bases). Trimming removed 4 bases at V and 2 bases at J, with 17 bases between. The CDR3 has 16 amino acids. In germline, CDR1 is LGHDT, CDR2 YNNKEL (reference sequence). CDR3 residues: CASSLGLAETQETQYF. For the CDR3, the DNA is TGTGCCAGCAGCCTCGGGCTAGCAGAGACTCAAGAGACCCAGTACTTC.

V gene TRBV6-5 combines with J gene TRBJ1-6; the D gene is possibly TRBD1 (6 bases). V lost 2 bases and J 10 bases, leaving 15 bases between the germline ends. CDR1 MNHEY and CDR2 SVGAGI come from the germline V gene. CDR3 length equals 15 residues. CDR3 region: CASSYMSGVGSPLHF. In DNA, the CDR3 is TGTGCCAGCAGTTACATGTCAGGGGTAGGATCACCCCTCCACTTT.

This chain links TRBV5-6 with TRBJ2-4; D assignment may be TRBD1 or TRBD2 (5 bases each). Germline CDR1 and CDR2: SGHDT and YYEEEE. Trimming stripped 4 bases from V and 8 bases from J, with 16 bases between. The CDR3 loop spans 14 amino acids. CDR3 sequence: CASSPGGGVDIQYF. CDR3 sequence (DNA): TGTGCCAGCAGCCCTGGTGGGGGAGTCGACATTCAGTACTTC.

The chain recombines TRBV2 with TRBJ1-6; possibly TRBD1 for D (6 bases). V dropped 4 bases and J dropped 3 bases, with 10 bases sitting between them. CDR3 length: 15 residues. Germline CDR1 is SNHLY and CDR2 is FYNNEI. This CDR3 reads CASSVQGDYNSPLHF. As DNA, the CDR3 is TGTGCCAGCAGTGTACAGGGTGACTATAATTCACCCCTCCACTTT.

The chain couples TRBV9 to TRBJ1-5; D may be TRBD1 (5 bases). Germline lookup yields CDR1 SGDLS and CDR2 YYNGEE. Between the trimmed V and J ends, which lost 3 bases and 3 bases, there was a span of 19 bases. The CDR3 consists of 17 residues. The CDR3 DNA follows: TGTGCCAGCAGCGCGGGACCGGTGCCCCTGGACAATCAGCCCCAGCATTTT. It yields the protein CASSAGPVPLDNQPQHF.

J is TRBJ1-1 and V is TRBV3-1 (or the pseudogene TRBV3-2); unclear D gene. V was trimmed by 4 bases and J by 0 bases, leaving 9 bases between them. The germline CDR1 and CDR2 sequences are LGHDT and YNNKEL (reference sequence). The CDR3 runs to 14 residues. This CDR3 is CASSPTTLNTEAFF. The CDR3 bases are TGTGCCAGCAGCCCCACTACACTGAACACTGAAGCTTTCTTT.

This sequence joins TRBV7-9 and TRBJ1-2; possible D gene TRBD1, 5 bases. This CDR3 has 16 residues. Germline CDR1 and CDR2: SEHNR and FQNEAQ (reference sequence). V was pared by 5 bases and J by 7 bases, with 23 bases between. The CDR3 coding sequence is TGTGCCAGCAGCCAGGGTGCACACCGACTCGATTTTGGCTACACCTTC. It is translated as CASSQGAHRLDFGYTF.

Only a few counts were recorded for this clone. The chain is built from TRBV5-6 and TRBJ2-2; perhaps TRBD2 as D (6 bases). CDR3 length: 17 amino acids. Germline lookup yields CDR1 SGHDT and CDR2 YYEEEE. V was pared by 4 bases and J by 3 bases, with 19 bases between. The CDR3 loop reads CASSGGGGSAYTGELFF. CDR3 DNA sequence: TGTGCCAGCAGCGGTGGGGGAGGTAGCGCATACACCGGGGAGCTGTTTTTT.

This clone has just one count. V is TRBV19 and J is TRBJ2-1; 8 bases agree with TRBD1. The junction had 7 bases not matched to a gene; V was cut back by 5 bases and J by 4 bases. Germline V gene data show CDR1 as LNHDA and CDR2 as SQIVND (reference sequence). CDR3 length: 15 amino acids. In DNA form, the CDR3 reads TGTGCCAGTAGTGGTTCCAGGGGGCTTTACAATGAGCAGTTCTTC. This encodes CASSGSRGLYNEQFF.

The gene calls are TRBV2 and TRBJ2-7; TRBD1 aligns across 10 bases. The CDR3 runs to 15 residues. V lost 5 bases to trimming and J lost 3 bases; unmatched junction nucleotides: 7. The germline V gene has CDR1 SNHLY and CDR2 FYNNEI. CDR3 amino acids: CASSSSGTGVYEQYF. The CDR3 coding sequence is TGTGCCAGCAGTTCCTCAGGGACAGGGGTCTACGAGCAGTACTTC.

The CDR3 bases are TGCGCCAGCAGCCCGAGGGCCTCGGGGTGGGGCACAGATACGCAGTATTTT. Its translation: CASSPRASGWGTDTQYF. V gene TRBV5-1 combines with J gene TRBJ2-3; a weak D match, TRBD2 (5 bases). This CDR3 has 17 amino acids. The germline V gene encodes CDR1 SGHRS and CDR2 YFSETQ. V was shortened by 4 bases and J by 1 base, with 19 bases between the two germline ends.

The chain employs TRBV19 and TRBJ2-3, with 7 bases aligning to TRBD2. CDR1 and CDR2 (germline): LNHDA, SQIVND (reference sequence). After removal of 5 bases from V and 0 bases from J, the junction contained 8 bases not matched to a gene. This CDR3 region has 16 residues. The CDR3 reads CASSEYLAGSTDTQYF. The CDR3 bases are TGTGCCAGTAGTGAGTATTTAGCGGGCAGCACAGATACGCAGTATTTT.

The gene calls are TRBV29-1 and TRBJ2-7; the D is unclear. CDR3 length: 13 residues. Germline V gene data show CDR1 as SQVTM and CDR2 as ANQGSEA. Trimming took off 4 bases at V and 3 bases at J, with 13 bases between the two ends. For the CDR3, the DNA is TGCAGCGTTGCGCTACAGACCAGCTACGAGCAGTACTTC. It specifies CSVALQTSYEQYF.

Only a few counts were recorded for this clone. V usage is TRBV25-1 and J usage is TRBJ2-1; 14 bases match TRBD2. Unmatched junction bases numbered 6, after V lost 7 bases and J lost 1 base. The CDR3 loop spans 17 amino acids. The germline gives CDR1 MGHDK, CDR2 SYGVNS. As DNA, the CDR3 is TGTGCCAGCACGACTAGCGGGAGGGCCCAGTCCTACAATGAGCAGTTCTTC. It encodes CASTTSGRAQSYNEQFF.